These 17 T cell receptor beta chains came from one sample sequenced in a study of PD-1 blockade in classical Hodgkin lymphoma. Each patient relapsed following autologous stem cell transplantation, and prior brentuximab vedotin exposure differed. Using immunoSEQ multiplex PCR, the repertoire was profiled, and TCRdb retains in-frame clones only, with some absent. The repertoire includes about 60,000 clones, about nine tenths of them detected once, and more than 7.5% sits in the top ten. The input for sequencing was peripheral blood mononuclear cells (PBMCs), taken at baseline. The receptor set was obtained from a human donor with classical Hodgkin lymphoma.

This clone was picked up one time. The chain combines TRBV2 with TRBJ1-4; D not resolved. V lost 6 bases to trimming and J lost 7 bases, with 18 bases between them. Looked up from germline, CDR1 is SNHLY and CDR2 is FYNNEI. The CDR3 spans 15 residues. Written as DNA, the CDR3 is TGTGCCAGCAGCCGCGGGCCCACCGGCGGTGAAAAACTGTTTTTT. Protein: CASSRGPTGGEKLFF.

This rearrangement joins TRBV10-3 to TRBJ1-1, with TRBD1 matching 7 bases. After removal of 6 bases from V and 1 base from J, the junction contained 2 bases not matched to a gene. The length of the CDR3 is 13 residues. Germline-derived CDR1 and CDR2 are ENHRY and SYGVKD. CDR3 sequence: CAIRQGSNTEAFF. The CDR3 bases are TGTGCCATCAGACAGGGGTCGAACACTGAAGCTTTCTTT.

This rearrangement joins TRBV11-2 to TRBJ2-3, with 12 bases fitting TRBD2. The CDR3 length is 16 residues. The J segment lost 3 bases and the V segment lost 2 bases, leaving 3 bases of the junction unmatched. From germline, CDR1 is SGHAT and CDR2 FQNNGV. The CDR3 is CASSLLAGGITDTQYF. The DNA of the CDR3 is TGTGCCAGCAGCTTACTAGCGGGGGGGATAACAGATACGCAGTATTTT.

V and J are TRBV18 and TRBJ2-5; TRBD2 aligns across 8 bases. The CDR3 totals 14 residues. V trimming: 0 bases; J trimming: 3 bases; junction bases outside the gene matches: 0. CDR1 and CDR2 from the germline V gene are KGHSH and LQKENI. CDR3 coding DNA: TGTGCCAGCTCACCACCACTAGCGGAAGAGACCCAGTACTTC. Amino acids: CASSPPLAEETQYF.

CDR3 residues: CASSTRGGLYEQYF. DNA for the CDR3: TGTGCCAGCAGTACGCGGGGGGGCCTCTACGAGCAGTACTTC. The chain is built from TRBV27 and TRBJ2-7, with 9 positions matching TRBD2. The CDR3 length is 14 residues. Germline V gene sequence: CDR1 MNHEY, CDR2 SMNVEV (reference sequence). V lost 5 bases to trimming and J lost 3 bases; unmatched junction nucleotides: 5.

The chain employs TRBV6-6 and TRBJ1-5; TRBD1 agrees at 8 bases. V was pared by 6 bases and J by 4 bases, with 8 bases of the junction left unmatched. The CDR3 totals 15 residues. The germline V gene encodes CDR1 MNHNY and CDR2 SVGAGI (reference sequence). The CDR3 sequence is CASSPFDRGNQPQHF. The CDR3 coding sequence is TGTGCCAGCAGCCCCTTCGACAGGGGAAATCAGCCCCAGCATTTT.

The chain combines TRBV29-1 with TRBJ1-1; 10 bases align to TRBD1. CDR1 and CDR2 from the germline V gene are SQVTM and ANQGSEA. The length of the CDR3 is 15 residues. V lost 1 base and J lost 10; bases outside the gene matches: 12. Written as DNA, the CDR3 is TGCAGCGTTGAAGTCAGGGGCGACAGGGGGCTTGTAGCTTTCTTT. Protein: CSVEVRGDRGLVAFF.

The chain recombines TRBV6-5 with TRBJ1-2; D is undetermined. Germline V lookup: CDR1 MNHEY, CDR2 SVGAGI. The V end was cut by 8 bases, the J end by 4 bases, with 11 bases between. This CDR3 has 12 residues. Here the CDR3 DNA reads TGTGCCAGCTCAAACGGGTTCTATGGCTACACCTTC. Translation gives CASSNGFYGYTF.

The CDR3 reads CASSPWAGVVQETQYF. The CDR3 DNA is TGTGCCAGTAGCCCTTGGGCAGGCGTGGTCCAAGAGACCCAGTACTTC. The genes are TRBV19 and TRBJ2-5, with no clear D. Trimming stripped 6 bases from V and 1 base from J, with 18 bases between. Germline-derived CDR1 and CDR2 are LNHDA and SQIVND (reference sequence). The length of the CDR3 is 16 residues.

This chain links TRBV5-6 with TRBJ2-7; the D gene could be TRBD1 or TRBD2 (5 bases each). The CDR3 contains 13 residues. Germline V gene sequence: CDR1 SGHDT, CDR2 YYEEEE. V lost 4 bases to trimming and J lost 7 bases, with 15 bases between them. The CDR3 nucleotides read TGTGCCAGCAGCCTCGGGACGGCCGGGGAGCAGTACTTC. Translating it yields CASSLGTAGEQYF.

The CDR3 reads CATVSIDRVYEQYF. CDR3 in DNA: TGTGCCACCGTTTCGATTGACAGGGTCTACGAGCAGTACTTC. V gene TRBV28 combines with J gene TRBJ2-7; 7 positions agree with TRBD1. The CDR3 length is 14 residues. V lost 10 bases, J lost 3 bases, and 12 bases stayed unmatched. Per germline, CDR1 MDHEN and CDR2 SYDVKM. Complete variable domain (other parts from reference TRBV28 and TRBJ2-7): DVKVTQSSRYLVKRTGEKVFLECVQDMDHENMFWYRQDPGLGLRLIYFSYDVKMKEKGDIPEGYSVSREKKERFSLILESASTNQTSMYLCATVSIDRVYEQYFGPGTRLTVT.

The chain employs TRBV4-2 and TRBJ2-5; tentatively, D is TRBD2 (6 bases). Trimming shortened V by 0 bases and J by 9 bases, and 14 bases separated the two germline ends. CDR1 and CDR2 from the germline V gene are LGHNA and YNFKEQ. The length of the CDR3 is 14 residues. The CDR3 spells CASSQESQGGSQYF. CDR3 DNA: TGTGCCAGCAGCCAAGAGAGCCAGGGAGGCTCCCAGTACTTC.

V usage is TRBV7-2 and J usage is TRBJ2-7, with TRBD2 as a possible D gene (5 bases). The length of the CDR3 is 14 residues. Trimming left V 3 bases short and J 2 bases short, with 11 bases between. From germline, CDR1 is SGHTA and CDR2 FQGNSA. CDR3 DNA: TGTGCCAGCAGCTTCGCCAGCGGACCCTACGAGCAGTACTTC. This gives the protein CASSFASGPYEQYF.

The chain couples TRBV27 to TRBJ1-6; D gene ambiguous. From germline, CDR1 is MNHEY and CDR2 SMNVEV (reference sequence). The CDR3 has 17 residues. V was shortened by 2 bases and J by 0 bases, with 11 bases between the two germline ends. The CDR3 protein is CASSLNSRVSYNSPLHF. The CDR3, as DNA: TGTGCCAGCAGTTTAAACTCCCGGGTCTCCTATAATTCACCCCTCCACTTT.

V usage is TRBV19 and J usage is TRBJ1-5; D is unclear. The CDR3 sequence is 14 residues long. In germline, CDR1 is LNHDA, CDR2 SQIVND (reference sequence). V was pared by 6 bases and J by 5 bases, with 14 bases between. The CDR3 DNA reads TGTGCCAGTAGCTGGGCAGGTCTGGATCAGCCCCAGCATTTT. Translation gives CASSWAGLDQPQHF.

The chain uses TRBV18 and TRBJ2-7; 15 bases line up with TRBD2. In germline, CDR1 is KGHSH, CDR2 LQKENI. This CDR3 is 19 amino acids long. With 4 bases clipped from V and 2 bases from J, the junction kept 12 bases outside the gene matches. The CDR3 region is CASSQTVGLAGGLAYEQYF. The DNA of the CDR3 is TGTGCCAGCTCACAAACTGTCGGACTAGCGGGGGGGCTGGCCTACGAGCAGTACTTC. Filled out from reference TRBV18 and TRBJ2-7, the complete variable domain reads NAGVMQNPRHLVRRRGQEARLRCSPMKGHSHVYWYRQLPEEGLKFMVYLQKENIIDESGMPKERFSAEFPKEGPSILRIQQVVRGDSAAYFCASSQTVGLAGGLAYEQYFGPGTRLTVT.

The chain couples TRBV7-2 to TRBJ2-1, with TRBD2 matching over 12 bases. J gave up 3 bases and V 5 bases, and 8 bases lay outside the gene matches. This CDR3 contains 17 residues. Germline CDR1 reads SGHTA; CDR2 reads FQGNSA. The CDR3 loop is CASSTRTSGVVYNEQFF. Here the CDR3 DNA reads TGTGCCAGCAGCACCCGGACTAGCGGGGTCGTCTACAATGAGCAGTTCTTC.